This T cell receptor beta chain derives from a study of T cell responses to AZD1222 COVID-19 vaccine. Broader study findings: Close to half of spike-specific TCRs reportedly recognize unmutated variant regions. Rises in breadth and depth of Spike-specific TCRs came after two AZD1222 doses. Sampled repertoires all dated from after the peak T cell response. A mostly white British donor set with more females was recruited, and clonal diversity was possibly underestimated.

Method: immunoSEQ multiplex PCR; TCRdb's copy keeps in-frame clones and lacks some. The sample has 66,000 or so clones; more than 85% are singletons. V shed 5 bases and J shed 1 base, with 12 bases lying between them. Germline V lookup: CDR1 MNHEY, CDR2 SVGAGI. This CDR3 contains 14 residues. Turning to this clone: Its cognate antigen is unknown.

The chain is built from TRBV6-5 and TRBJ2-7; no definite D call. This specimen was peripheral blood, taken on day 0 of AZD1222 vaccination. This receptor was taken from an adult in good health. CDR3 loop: CASSILDGSYEQYF. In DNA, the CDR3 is TGTGCCAGCAGTATATTGGACGGATCCTACGAGCAGTACTTC.